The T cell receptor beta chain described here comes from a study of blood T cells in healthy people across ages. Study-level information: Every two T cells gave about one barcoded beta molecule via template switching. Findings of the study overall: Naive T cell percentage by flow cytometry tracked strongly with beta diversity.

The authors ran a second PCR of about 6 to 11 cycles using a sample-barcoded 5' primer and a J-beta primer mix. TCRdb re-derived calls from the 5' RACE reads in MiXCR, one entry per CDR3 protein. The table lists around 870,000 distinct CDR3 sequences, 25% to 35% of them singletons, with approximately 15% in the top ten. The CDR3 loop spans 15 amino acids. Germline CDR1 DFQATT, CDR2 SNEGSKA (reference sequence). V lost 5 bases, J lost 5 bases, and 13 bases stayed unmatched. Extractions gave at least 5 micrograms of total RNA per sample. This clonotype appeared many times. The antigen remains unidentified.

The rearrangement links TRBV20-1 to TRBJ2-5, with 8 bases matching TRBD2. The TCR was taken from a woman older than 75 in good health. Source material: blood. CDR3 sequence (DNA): TGCAGTGCTCCCCACGGACTAGCCAACCGGGAGACCCAGTACTTC. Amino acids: CSAPHGLANRETQYF.